This T cell receptor beta chain was recorded in a study of cytomegalovirus exposure and HLA in healthy donors. Whole-study results and caveats: Later on, analysis showed that most CMV-associated TCR beta chains appeared to be HLA-restricted. Reportedly, cytomegalovirus status was diagnosed with high sensitivity and specificity. Listed as cytomegalovirus-associated were about 160 TCR beta chains.

The primer mix had 60 Vbeta and 13 Jbeta primers. Profiled with immunoSEQ multiplex PCR; TCRdb holds only in-frame clones, not every one. This table has about 110,000 clones, around 73% appearing once. With respect to this clone: Its antigen is unknown.

Trimming removed 3 bases from V and 1 base from J; junction bases left unmatched: 2. This CDR3 comprises 15 residues. From germline, CDR1 is SGHRS and CDR2 YFSETQ. Specimen: PBMCs. The chain is built from TRBV5-1 and TRBJ2-7; the match to TRBD1 covers 12 bases. This TCR was recovered from a man aged 25 to 45 in good health and CMV-seronegative. CDR3 coding DNA: TGCGCCAGCAGCTGGGACAGGGGGCTTTCCTACGAGCAGTACTTC. This translates into CASSWDRGLSYEQYF.